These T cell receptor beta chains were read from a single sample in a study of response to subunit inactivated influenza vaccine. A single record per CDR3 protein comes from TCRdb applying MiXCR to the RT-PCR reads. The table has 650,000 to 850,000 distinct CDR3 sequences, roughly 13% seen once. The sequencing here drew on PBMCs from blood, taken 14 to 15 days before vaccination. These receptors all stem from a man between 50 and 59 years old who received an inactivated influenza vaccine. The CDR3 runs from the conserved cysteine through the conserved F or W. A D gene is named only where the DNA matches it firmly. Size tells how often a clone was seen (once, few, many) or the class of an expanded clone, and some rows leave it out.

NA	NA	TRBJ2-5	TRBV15	CATSRAGQGETQYF	TGTGCCACCAGCAGAGCGGGTCAAGGGGAGACCCAGTACTTC
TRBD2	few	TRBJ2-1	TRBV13	CASSTGLAGFEQFF	TGTGCCAGCAGCACGGGACTAGCGGGCTTTGAGCAGTTCTTC
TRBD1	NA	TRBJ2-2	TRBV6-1	CASSSSGTVGVTGELFF	TGTGCCAGCAGCAGCTCCGGGACAGTCGGTGTCACCGGGGAGCTGTTTTTT
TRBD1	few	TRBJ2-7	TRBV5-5	CASRSDRASSYEQYF	TGTGCCAGCAGGTCTGACAGGGCCAGCTCCTACGAGCAGTACTTC
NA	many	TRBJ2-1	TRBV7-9	CASSRVLRREQFF	TGTGCCAGCAGCCGGGTGCTAAGGCGTGAGCAGTTCTTC
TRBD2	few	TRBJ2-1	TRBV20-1	CSARSPGLAGVEQFF	TGCAGTGCTAGATCGCCGGGACTAGCGGGAGTTGAGCAGTTCTTC
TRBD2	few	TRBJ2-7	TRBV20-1	CSAKGTRGLYEQYF	TGCAGTGCTAAAGGGACTAGGGGTCTATACGAGCAGTACTTC
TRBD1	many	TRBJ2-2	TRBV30	CAWSSGTGHTGELFF	TGTGCCTGGAGTTCCGGGACAGGTCACACCGGGGAGCTGTTTTTT
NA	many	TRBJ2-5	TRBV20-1	CSARDGARNTGFGETQYF	TGCAGTGCTAGAGATGGTGCCCGGAACACAGGGTTTGGGGAGACCCAGTACTTC
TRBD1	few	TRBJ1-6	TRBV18	CASSNQGGASPLHF	TGTGCCAGCTCAAATCAGGGGGGCGCTTCACCCCTCCACTTT
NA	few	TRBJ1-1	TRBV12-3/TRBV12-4	CASSLESRVGAFF	TGTGCCAGCAGTTTAGAGAGCAGGGTGGGAGCTTTCTTT